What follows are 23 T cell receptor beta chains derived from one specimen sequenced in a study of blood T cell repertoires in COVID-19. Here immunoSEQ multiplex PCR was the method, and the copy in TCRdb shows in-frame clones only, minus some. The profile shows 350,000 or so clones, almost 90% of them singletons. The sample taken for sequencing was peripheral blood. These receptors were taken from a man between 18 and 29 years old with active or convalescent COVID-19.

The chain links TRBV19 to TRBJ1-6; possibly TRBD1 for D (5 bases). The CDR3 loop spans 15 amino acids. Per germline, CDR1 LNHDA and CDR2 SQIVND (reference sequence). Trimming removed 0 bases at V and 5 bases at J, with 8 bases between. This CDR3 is CASSIDLRDNSPLHF. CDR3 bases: TGTGCCAGTAGTATAGATCTCAGGGATAATTCACCCCTCCACTTT.

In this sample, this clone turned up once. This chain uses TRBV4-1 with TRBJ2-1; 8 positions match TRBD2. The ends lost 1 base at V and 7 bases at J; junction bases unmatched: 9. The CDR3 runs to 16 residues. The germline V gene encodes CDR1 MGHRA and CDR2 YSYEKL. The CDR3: CASSQGSGGVGNEQFF. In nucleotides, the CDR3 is TGCGCCAGCAGCCAAGGATCGGGGGGGGTTGGTAATGAGCAGTTCTTC.

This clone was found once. In nucleotides, the CDR3 is TGTGCCAGCAGCTTAGGCCTAGCGGCCGAAGAGACCCAGTACTTC. It yields the protein CASSLGLAAEETQYF. V gene TRBV5-6 combines with J gene TRBJ2-5; 7 nucleotides match TRBD2. The J segment lost 3 bases and the V segment lost 2 bases, leaving 7 bases of the junction unmatched. The CDR3 length is 15 residues. CDR1 is SGHDT, CDR2 YYEEEE, per germline.

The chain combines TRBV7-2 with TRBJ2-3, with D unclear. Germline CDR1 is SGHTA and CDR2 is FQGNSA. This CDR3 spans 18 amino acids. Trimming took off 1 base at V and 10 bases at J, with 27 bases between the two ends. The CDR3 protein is CASSLVLARERNNVAQYF. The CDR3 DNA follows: TGTGCCAGCAGCTTAGTCCTCGCCCGTGAGAGGAACAATGTGGCGCAGTATTTT.

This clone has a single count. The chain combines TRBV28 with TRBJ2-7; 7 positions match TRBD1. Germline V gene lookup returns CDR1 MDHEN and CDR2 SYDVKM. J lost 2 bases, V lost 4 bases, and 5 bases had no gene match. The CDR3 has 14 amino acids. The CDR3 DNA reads TGTGCCAGCAGTTCAGTGGGACAGACCTACGAGCAGTACTTC. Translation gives CASSSVGQTYEQYF. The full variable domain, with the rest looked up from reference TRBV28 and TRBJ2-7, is DVKVTQSSRYLVKRTGEKVFLECVQDMDHENMFWYRQDPGLGLRLIYFSYDVKMKEKGDIPEGYSVSREKKERFSLILESASTNQTSMYLCASSSVGQTYEQYFGPGTRLTVT.

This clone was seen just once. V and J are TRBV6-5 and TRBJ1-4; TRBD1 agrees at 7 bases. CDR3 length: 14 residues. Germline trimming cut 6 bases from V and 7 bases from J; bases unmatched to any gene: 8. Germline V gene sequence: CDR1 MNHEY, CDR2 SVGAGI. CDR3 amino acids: CASRGQGEVEKLFF. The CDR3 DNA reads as TGTGCCAGCAGGGGTCAGGGGGAGGTTGAAAAACTGTTTTTT.

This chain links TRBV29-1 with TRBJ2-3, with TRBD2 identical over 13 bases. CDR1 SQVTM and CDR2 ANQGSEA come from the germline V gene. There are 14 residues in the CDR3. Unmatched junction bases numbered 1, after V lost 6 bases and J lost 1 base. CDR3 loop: CSVGTSGGTDTQYF. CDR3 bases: TGCAGCGTGGGGACTAGCGGGGGCACAGATACGCAGTATTTT.

CDR3 nucleotide sequence: TGTGCCAGCAGTTCGGGACTGGACTATGGCTACACCTTC. As protein: CASSSGLDYGYTF. J is TRBJ1-2 and V is TRBV12-3 or TRBV12-4; TRBD1 might be the D (5 bases). This CDR3 is built from 13 residues. Trimming pared 4 bases from V and 3 bases from J, leaving 9 bases between.

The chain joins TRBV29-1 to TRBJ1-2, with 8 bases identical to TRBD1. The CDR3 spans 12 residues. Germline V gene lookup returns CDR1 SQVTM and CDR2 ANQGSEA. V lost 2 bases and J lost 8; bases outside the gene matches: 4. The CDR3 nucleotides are TGCAGCGTTGAAACCGGACAGGGCGGCTACACCTTC. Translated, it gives CSVETGQGGYTF.

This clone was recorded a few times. The CDR3 DNA reads as TGTGCCAGCAGTTTATGGACAGACACTGAAGCTTTCTTT. Its translation is CASSLWTDTEAFF. The V gene is TRBV27, the J gene TRBJ1-1; D is perhaps TRBD1 (6 bases). Trimming left V 1 base short and J 3 bases short, with 6 bases between. The CDR3 consists of 13 residues. The germline gives CDR1 MNHEY, CDR2 SMNVEV (reference sequence).

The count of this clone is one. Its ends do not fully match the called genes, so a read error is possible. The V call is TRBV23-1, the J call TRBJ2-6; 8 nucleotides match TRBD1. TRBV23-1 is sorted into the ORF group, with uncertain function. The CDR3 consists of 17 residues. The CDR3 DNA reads TGCGCCAGCAGTCAGCTGGCAGGGGGCGCTGGGGCCAACGTGCTGACTTTC. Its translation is CASSQLAGGAGANVLTF.

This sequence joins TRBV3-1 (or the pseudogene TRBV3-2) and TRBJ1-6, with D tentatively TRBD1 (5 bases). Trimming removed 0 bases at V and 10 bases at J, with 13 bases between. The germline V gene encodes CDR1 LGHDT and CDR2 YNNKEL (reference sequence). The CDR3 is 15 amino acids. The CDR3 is CASSQDINRGSPLHF. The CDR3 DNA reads TGTGCCAGCAGCCAAGATATCAACCGGGGGTCACCCCTCCACTTT.

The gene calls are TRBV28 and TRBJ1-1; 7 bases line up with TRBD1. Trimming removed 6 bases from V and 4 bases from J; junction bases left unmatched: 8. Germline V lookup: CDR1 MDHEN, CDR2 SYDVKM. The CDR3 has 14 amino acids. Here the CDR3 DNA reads TGTGCCAGCAGCCAGAACAGGGGAAGCACTGAAGCTTTCTTT. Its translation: CASSQNRGSTEAFF.

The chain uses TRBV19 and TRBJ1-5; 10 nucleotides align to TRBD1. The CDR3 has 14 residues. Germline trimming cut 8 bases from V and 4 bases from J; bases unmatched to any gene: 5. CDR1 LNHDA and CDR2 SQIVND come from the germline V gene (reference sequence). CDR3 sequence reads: CASGQGGRNQPQHF. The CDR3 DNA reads TGTGCCAGTGGACAGGGGGGACGGAATCAGCCCCAGCATTTT.

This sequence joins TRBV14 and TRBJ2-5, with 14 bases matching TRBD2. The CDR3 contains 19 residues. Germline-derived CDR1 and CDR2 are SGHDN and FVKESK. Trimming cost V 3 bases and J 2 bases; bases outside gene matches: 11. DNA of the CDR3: TGTGCCAGCAGCCAGGTTCCGGGACTAGCGGGAGATATGCAAGAGACCCAGTACTTC. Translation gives CASSQVPGLAGDMQETQYF.

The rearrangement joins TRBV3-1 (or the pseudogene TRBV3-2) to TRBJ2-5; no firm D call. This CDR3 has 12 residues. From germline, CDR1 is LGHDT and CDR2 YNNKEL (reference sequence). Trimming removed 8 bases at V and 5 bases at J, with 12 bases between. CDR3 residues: CASGLERETQYF. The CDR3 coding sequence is TGTGCCAGCGGGTTGGAGAGGGAGACCCAGTACTTC.

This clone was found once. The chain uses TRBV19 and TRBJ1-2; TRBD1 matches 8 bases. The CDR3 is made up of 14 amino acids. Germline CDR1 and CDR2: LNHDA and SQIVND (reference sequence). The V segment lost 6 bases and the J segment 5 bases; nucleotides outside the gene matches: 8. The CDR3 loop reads CASSYSTGVYGYTF. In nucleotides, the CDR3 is TGTGCCAGTAGCTACTCGACAGGGGTGTATGGCTACACCTTC.

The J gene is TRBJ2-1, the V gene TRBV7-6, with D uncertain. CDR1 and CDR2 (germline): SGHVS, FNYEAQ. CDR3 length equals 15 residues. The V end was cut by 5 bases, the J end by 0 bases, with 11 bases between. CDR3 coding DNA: TGTGCCAGCAGCCTCCGTCCGAGCTCCTACAATGAGCAGTTCTTC. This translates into CASSLRPSSYNEQFF. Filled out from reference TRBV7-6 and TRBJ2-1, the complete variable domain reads GAGVSQSPRYKVTKRGQDVALRCDPISGHVSLYWYRQALGQGPEFLTYFNYEAQQDKSGLPNDRFSAERPEGSISTLTIQRTEQRDSAMYRCASSLRPSSYNEQFFGPGTRLTVL.

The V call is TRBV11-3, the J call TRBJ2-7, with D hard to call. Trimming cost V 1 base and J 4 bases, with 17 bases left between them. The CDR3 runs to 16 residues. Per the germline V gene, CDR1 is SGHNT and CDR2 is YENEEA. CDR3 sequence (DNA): TGTGCCAGCAGCTTAGCCTCGAACCCCGAGAAATACGAGCAGTACTTC. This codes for CASSLASNPEKYEQYF.

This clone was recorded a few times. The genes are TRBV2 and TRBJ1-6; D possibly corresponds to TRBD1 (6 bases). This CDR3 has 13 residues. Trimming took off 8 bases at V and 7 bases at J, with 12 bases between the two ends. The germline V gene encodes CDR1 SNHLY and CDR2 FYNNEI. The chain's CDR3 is CASGRGENSPLHF. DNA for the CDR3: TGTGCCAGCGGGAGGGGGGAGAATTCACCCCTCCACTTT.

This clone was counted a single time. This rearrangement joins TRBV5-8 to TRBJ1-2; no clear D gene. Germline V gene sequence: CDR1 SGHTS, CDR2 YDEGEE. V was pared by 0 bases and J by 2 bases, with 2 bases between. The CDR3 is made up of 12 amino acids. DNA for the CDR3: TGTGCCAGCAGCTTGGCGAACTATGGCTACACCTTC. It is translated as CASSLANYGYTF.

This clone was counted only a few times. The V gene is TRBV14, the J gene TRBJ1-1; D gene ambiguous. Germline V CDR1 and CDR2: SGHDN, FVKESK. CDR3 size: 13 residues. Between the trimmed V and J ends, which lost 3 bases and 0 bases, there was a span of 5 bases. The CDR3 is CASSQYMNTEAFF. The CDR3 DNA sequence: TGTGCCAGCAGCCAGTACATGAACACTGAAGCTTTCTTT.

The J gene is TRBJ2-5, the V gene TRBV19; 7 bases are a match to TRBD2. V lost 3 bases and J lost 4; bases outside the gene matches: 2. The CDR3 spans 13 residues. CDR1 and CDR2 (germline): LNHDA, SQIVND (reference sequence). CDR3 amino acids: CASSIAGAETQYF. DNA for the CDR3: TGTGCCAGTAGTATCGCGGGAGCAGAGACCCAGTACTTC. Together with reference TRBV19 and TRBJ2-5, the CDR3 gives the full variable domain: DGGITQSPKYLFRKEGQNVTLSCEQNLNHDAMYWYRQDPGQGLRLIYYSQIVNDFQKGDIAEGYSVSREKKESFPLTVTSAQKNPTAFYLCASSIAGAETQYFGPGTRLLVL.